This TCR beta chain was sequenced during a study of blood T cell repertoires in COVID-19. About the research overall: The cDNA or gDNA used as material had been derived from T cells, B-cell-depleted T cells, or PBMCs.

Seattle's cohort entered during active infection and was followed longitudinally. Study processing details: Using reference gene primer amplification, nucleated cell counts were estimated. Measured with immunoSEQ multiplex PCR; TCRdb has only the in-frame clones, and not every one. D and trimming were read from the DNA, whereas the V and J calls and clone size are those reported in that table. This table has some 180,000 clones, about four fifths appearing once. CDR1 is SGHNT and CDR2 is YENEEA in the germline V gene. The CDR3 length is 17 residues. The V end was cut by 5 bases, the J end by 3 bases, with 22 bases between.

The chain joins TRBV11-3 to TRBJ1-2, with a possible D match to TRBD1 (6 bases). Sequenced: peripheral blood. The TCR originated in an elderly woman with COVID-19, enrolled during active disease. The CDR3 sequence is CASSPLAGATRYYGYTF. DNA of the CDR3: TGTGCCAGCAGCCCACTTGCGGGGGCCACGAGATACTATGGCTACACCTTC.